These 4 T cell receptor beta chains originate from one sample sequenced in a study of chemoradiotherapy in HPV16-positive cancers. Libraries were prepared by immunoSEQ multiplex PCR; TCRdb keeps only in-frame clonotypes and omits some of them. The data show approximately 5,700 clones, 65% to 90% seen once. The sequences come from tumor tissue, collected from a patient who underwent chemoradiotherapy. The receptors originated from a human donor with HPV-associated anogenital cancer.

This clone was seen just once. The chain carries TRBV27 and TRBJ2-1; 7 bases are a match to TRBD2. Unmatched junction bases numbered 5, after V lost 6 bases and J lost 3 bases. Per the germline V gene, CDR1 is MNHEY and CDR2 is SMNVEV (reference sequence). The CDR3 consists of 14 residues. CDR3 protein: CASSPGGNYNEQFF. In nucleotides, the CDR3 is TGTGCCAGCAGCCCGGGGGGTAACTACAATGAGCAGTTCTTC.

The CDR3 coding sequence is TGCGCCAGCAGCCAAGTTACTAGCGGGGCGAACACCGGGGAGCTGTTTTTT. It is translated as CASSQVTSGANTGELFF. The chain combines TRBV4-1 with TRBJ2-2, with TRBD2 matching 10 bases. V dropped 1 base and J dropped 0; count of bases not matched to a gene: 2. The CDR3 spans 17 residues. Per germline, CDR1 MGHRA and CDR2 YSYEKL.

This sequence joins TRBV6-6 and TRBJ1-2, with 9 bases lining up with TRBD1. Germline values: CDR1 MNHNY, CDR2 SVGAGI (reference sequence). This CDR3 contains 13 residues. V was pared by 6 bases and J by 3 bases, with 2 bases of the junction left unmatched. The CDR3 spells CASSRTGDYGYTF. The CDR3 DNA reads as TGTGCCAGCAGCCGGACAGGGGACTATGGCTACACCTTC.

This clone is labeled as large. The chain carries TRBV5-5 and TRBJ1-5; D not certain. V gave up 3 bases and J gave up 4 bases, with 5 bases separating them. The CDR3 contains 12 residues. Germline-derived CDR1 and CDR2 are SGHKS and YYEKEE (reference sequence). CDR3 residues: CASSWENQPQHF. Written as DNA, the CDR3 is TGTGCCAGCAGCTGGGAGAATCAGCCCCAGCATTTT.